This T cell receptor beta chain was obtained from a study of technical replicates of blood from a few donors. The CDR3 totals 12 residues. Trimming removed 5 bases from V and 4 bases from J, with 8 bases in between. CDR1 and CDR2 (germline): MNHNY, SVGAGI (reference sequence). Sequenced by immunoSEQ multiplex PCR; TCRdb stores in-frame clones only, minus some. The sample lists about 73,000 clones, 90% occurring once. The clonotype was recovered from a human donor in good health. Some clones in this sample may be carry-over from other donors' samples. This chain uses TRBV6-6 with TRBJ1-2; the D gene is possibly TRBD1 (5 bases). The sequencing sample was made of PBMCs. CDR3 sequence: CASSQTVYGYTF. DNA of the CDR3: TGTGCCAGCAGTCAGACAGTCTATGGCTACACCTTC.